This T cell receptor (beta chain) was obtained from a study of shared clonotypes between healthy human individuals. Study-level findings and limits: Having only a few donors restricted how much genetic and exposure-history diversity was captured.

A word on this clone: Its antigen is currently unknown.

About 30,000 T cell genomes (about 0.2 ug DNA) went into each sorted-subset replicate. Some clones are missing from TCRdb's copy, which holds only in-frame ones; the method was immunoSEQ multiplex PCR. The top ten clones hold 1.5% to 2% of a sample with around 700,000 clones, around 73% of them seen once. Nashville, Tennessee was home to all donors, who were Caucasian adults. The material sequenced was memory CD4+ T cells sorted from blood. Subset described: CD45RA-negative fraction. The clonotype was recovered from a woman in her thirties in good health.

The DNA for the CDR3 is TGTGCCAGTAGGGTAAGGGAAGGGCTCAGCGCTGAAGCTTTCTTT. Amino acids: CASRVREGLSAEAFF. The rearrangement uses TRBV19 and TRBJ1-1; D is undetermined. Germline V gene data show CDR1 as LNHDA and CDR2 as SQIVND (reference sequence). CDR3 length: 15 residues. V lost 6 bases and J 6 bases, leaving 20 bases between the germline ends.